This entry is about one TCR beta chain. In the original analysis: Quantification of nucleated cells was approximated via reference gene primer amplification. Profiling relied on immunoSEQ multiplex PCR, and the TCRdb table lists in-frame clones only, not all of them. V and J calls plus clone size are reproduced from that table; the DNA served to infer D and trimming. Of about 130,000 clones in the sample, about four fifths were seen once. This record comes from a study of blood T cell repertoires in COVID-19. The sequence was collected from a man aged 35 to 55 with active or convalescent COVID-19. Sequenced sample: peripheral blood.

Written as DNA, the CDR3 is TGTGCCAGCAGCGTAGAAGGTTACGGGACAGGCTACACCTTC. This codes for CASSVEGYGTGYTF. The chain is built from TRBV9 and TRBJ1-2; possibly TRBD1 for D (6 bases). With 0 bases removed from V and 8 bases from J, the gap between germline ends came to 14 bases. Germline V gene lookup returns CDR1 SGDLS and CDR2 YYNGEE. The length of the CDR3 is 14 residues.